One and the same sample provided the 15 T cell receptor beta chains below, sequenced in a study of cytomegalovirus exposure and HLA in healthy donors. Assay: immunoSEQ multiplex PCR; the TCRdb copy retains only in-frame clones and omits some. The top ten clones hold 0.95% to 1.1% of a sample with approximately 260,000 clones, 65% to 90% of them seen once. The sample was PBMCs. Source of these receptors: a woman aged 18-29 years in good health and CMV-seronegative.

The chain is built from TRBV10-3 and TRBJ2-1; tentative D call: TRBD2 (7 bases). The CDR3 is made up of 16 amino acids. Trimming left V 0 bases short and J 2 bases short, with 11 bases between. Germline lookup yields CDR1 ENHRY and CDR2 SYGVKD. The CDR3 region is CAISESSGGTYNEQFF. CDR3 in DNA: TGTGCCATCAGTGAGTCGTCGGGGGGCACCTACAATGAGCAGTTCTTC.

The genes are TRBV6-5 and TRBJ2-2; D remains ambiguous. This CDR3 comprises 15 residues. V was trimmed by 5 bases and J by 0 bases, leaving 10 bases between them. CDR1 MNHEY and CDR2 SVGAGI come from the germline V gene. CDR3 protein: CASSPVLANTGELFF. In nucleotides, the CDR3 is TGTGCCAGCAGTCCGGTCCTGGCGAACACCGGGGAGCTGTTTTTT.

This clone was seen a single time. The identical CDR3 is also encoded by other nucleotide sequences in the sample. The CDR3 reads CASSLGGTQETQYF. The CDR3, as DNA: TGCGCCAGCAGCTTGGGGGGGACACAAGAGACCCAGTACTTC. The chain carries TRBV5-1 and TRBJ2-5; TRBD1 is a possible D gene (6 bases). Germline assignment: CDR1 SGHRS and CDR2 YFSETQ. V shed 0 bases and J shed 2 bases, with 8 bases lying between them. CDR3 length equals 14 residues.

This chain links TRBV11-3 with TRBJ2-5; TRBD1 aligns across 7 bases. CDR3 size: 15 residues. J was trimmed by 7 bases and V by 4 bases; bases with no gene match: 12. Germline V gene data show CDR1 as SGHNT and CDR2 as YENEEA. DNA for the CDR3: TGTGCCAGCAGCTCTGGGACAGTGGGAACGGGGACCCAGTACTTC. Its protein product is CASSSGTVGTGTQYF.

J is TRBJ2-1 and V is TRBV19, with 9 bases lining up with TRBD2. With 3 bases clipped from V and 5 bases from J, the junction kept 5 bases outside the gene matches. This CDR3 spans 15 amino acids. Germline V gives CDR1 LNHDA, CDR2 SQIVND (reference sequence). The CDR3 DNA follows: TGTGCCAGTAGTATGTTAGCGGGGGTAGACAATGAGCAGTTCTTC. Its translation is CASSMLAGVDNEQFF.

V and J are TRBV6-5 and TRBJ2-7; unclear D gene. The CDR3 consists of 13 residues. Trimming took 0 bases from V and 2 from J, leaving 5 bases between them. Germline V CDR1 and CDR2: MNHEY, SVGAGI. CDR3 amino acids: CASSYSSTYEQYF. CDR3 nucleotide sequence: TGTGCCAGCAGTTACTCGTCTACCTACGAGCAGTACTTC.

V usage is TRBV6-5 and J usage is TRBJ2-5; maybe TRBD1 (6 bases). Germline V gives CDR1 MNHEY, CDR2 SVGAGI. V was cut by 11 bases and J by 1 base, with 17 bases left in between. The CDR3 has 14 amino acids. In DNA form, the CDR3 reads TGTGCCTCCCGTAGGGGGACCCTCCAAGAGACCCAGTACTTC. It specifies CASRRGTLQETQYF.

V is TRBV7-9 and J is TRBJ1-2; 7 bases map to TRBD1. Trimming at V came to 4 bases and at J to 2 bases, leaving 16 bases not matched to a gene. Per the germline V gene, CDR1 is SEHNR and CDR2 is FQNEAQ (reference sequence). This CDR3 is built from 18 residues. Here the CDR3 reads CASSSILPTGAANYGYTF. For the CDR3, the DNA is TGTGCCAGCAGCTCAATTCTCCCCACAGGGGCGGCCAACTATGGCTACACCTTC.

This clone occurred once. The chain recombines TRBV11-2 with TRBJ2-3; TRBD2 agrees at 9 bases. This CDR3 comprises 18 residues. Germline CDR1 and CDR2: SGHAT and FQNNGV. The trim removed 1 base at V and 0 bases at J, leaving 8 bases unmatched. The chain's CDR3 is CASSLGVQRGVSTDTQYF. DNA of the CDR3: TGTGCCAGCAGCTTAGGGGTTCAGCGGGGGGTTAGCACAGATACGCAGTATTTT.

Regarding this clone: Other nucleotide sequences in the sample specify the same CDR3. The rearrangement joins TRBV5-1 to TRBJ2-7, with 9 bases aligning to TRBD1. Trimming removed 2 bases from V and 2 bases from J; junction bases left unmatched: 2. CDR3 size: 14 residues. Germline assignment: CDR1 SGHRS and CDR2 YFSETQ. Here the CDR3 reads CASSLGTGTYEQYF. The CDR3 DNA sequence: TGCGCCAGCAGCTTAGGGACAGGGACCTACGAGCAGTACTTC. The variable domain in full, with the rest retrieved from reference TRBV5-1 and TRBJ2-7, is KAGVTQTPRYLIKTRGQQVTLSCSPISGHRSVSWYQQTPGQGLQFLFEYFSETQRNKGNFPGRFSGRQFSNSRSEMNVSTLELGDSALYLCASSLGTGTYEQYFGPGTRLTVT.

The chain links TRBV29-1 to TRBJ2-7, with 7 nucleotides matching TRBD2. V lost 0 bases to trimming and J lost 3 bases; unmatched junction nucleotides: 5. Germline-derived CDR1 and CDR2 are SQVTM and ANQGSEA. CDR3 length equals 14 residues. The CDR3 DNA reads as TGCAGCGTTGAAGATCGGGGAGGGGTCTACGAGCAGTACTTC. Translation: CSVEDRGGVYEQYF.

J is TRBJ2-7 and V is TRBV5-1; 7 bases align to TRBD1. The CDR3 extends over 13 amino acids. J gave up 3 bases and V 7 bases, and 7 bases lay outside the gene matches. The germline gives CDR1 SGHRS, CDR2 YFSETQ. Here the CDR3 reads CASRVGQIYEQYF. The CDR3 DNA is TGCGCCAGCCGCGTGGGACAGATCTACGAGCAGTACTTC.

CDR3 loop: CASSRNLLEYEQYF. The CDR3 DNA reads as TGTGCCAGTAGTCGAAACCTACTAGAATACGAGCAGTACTTC. The chain couples TRBV19 to TRBJ2-7; D is possibly TRBD2 (5 bases). V was clipped by 5 bases and J by 4 bases, with 15 bases between them. Germline assignment: CDR1 LNHDA and CDR2 SQIVND (reference sequence). This CDR3 is 14 amino acids long.

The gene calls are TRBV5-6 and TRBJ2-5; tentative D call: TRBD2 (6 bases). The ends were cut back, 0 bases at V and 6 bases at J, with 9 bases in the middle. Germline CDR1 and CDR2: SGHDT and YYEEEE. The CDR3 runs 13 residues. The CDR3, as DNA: TGTGCCAGCAGCTTGGCGGGGGTAAAGACCCAGTACTTC. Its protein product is CASSLAGVKTQYF.

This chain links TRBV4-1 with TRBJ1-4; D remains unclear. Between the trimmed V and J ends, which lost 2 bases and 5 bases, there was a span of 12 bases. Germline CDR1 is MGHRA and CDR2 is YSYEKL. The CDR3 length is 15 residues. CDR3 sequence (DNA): TGCGCCAGCAGCCAACGAGAGGGCAGGAATGAAAAACTGTTTTTT. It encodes CASSQREGRNEKLFF.